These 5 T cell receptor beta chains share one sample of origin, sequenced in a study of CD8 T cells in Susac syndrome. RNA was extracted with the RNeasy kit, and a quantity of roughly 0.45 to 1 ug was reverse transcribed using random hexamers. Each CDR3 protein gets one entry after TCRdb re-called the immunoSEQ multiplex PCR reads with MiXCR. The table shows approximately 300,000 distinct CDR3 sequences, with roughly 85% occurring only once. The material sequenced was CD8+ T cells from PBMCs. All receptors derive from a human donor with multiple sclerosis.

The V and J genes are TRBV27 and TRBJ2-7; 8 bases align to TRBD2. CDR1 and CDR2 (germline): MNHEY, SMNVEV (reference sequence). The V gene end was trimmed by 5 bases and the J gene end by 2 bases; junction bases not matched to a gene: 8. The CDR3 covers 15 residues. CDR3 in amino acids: CASSPLGGRTYEQYF. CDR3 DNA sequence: TGTGCCAGCAGTCCGTTGGGCGGGAGGACCTACGAGCAGTACTTC.

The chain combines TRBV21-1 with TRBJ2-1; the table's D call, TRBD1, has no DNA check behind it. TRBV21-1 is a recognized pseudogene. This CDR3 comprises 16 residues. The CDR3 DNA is TGTGCCAGCAGCAAAGGTCCCGGGACAGGGACTCGTGAGCAGTTCTTC. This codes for CASSKGPGTGTREQFF.

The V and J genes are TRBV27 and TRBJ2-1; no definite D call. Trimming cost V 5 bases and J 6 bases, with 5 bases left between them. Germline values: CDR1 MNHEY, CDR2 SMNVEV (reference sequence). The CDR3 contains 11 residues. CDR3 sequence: CASSVGNEQFF. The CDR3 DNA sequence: TGTGCCAGCAGTGTTGGCAATGAGCAGTTCTTC.

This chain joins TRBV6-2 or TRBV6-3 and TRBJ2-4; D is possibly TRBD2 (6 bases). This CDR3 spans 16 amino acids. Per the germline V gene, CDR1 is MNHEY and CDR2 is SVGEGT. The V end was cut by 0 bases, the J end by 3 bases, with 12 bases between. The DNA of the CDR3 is TGTGCCAGCAGTTACTCGATAACGGGAGTCAAAAACATTCAGTACTTC. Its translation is CASSYSITGVKNIQYF.

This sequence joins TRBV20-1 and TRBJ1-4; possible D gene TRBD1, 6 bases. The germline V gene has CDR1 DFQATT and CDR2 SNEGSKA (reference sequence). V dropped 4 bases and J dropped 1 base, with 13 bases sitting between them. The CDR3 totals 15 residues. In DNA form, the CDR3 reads TGCAGTGCTATGGATCCGGGACAAACTAATGAAAAACTGTTTTTT. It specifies CSAMDPGQTNEKLFF.